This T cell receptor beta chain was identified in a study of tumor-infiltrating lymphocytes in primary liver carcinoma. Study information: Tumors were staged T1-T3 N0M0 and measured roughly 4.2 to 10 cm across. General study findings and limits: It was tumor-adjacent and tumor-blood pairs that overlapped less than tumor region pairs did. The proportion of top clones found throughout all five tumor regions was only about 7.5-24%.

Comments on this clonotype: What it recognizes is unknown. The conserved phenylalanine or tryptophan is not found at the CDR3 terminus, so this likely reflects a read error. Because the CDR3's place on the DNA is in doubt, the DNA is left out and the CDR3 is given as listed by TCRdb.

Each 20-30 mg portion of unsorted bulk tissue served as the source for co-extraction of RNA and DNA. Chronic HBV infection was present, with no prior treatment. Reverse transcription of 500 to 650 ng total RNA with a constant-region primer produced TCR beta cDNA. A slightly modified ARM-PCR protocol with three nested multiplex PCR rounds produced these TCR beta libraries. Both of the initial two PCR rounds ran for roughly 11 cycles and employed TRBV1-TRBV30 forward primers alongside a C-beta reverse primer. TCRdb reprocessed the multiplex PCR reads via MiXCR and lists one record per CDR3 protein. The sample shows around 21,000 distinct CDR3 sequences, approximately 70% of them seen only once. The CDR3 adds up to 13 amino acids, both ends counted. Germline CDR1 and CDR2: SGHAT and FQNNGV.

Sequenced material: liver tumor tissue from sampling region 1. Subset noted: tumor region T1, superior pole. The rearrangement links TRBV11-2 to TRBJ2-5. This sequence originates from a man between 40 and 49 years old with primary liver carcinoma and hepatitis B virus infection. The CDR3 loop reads CASSLVLEETQYL.